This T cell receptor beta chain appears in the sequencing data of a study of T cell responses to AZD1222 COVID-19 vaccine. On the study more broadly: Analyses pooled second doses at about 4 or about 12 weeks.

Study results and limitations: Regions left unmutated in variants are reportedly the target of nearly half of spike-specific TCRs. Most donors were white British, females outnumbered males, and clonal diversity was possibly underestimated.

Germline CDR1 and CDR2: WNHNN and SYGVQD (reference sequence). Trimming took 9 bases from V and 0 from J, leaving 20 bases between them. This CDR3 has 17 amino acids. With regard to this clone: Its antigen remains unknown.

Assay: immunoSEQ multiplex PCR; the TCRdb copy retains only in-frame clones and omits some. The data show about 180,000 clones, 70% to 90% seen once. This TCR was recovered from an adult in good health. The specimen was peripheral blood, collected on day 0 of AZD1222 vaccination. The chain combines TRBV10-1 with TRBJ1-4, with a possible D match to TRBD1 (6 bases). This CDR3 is CARHPGGGYATNEKLFF. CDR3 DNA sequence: TGCGCCAGACACCCCGGGGGCGGCTATGCAACTAATGAAAAACTGTTTTTT.